Listed below are T cell receptor beta chains from one sample, sequenced in a study of OX40 agonist ivuxolimab in advanced cancers. The data were produced by immunoSEQ multiplex PCR, yet TCRdb's version contains in-frame clones alone and is incomplete. The sample lists over 60,000 clones, roughly 84% seen once, with 2.1% in the top ten. The starting material was CD4+ or CD8+ T cells sorted from blood, obtained in a trial of the OX40 agonist ivuxolimab. All receptors derive from an adult with an advanced solid tumor such as melanoma, head and neck, liver or kidney cancer. CDR3s include the opening cysteine and the closing phenylalanine or tryptophan.

V gene	J gene	CDR3 protein
TRBV7-2	TRBJ1-2	CASSFLGPWGGYTF
TRBV7-2	TRBJ2-7	CASSTLSEQYF
TRBV7-3	TRBJ1-1	CASSATGEGEAFF
TRBV19	TRBJ2-6	CASSSSTGAPGANVLTF
TRBV6-6	TRBJ1-5	CASSGGTGEQPQHF
TRBV21-1	TRBJ2-7	CASSRGRGAYEQYF
TRBV7-3	TRBJ2-3	CASSLTGGPDTQYF
TRBV7-6	TRBJ1-2	CASSLASGSTGYTF
TRBV4-3	TRBJ1-3	CASSQGPVNSGNTIYF
TRBV25-1	TRBJ2-7	CASSGTGTLAEQYF
TRBV18	TRBJ1-5	CASSPGLLQGPQHF
TRBV5-4	TRBJ2-7	CASSFASSYEQYF
TRBV6-5	TRBJ1-5	CASSGTGVSNQPQHF
TRBV4-3	TRBJ1-1	CASSHIQLGSDTEAFF
TRBV6-1	TRBJ2-3	CASRVDRITDTQYF
TRBV2	TRBJ1-4	CASRGITGTSGWEKLFF
TRBV6-5	TRBJ1-1	CASSYSGTGATEAFF
TRBV4-3	TRBJ2-1	CASSQGGGRAIDEQFF
TRBV14	TRBJ1-1	CASSRHRTENTEAFF
TRBV4-2	TRBJ2-1	CASSQGGGTSYNEQFF
TRBV19	TRBJ1-1	CASSIVGGPMNTEAFF
TRBV18	TRBJ2-1	CASSPDPPYYNEQFF
TRBV28	TRBJ1-3	CASSFLEGSSGNTIYF